This entry is about one TCR beta chain. This record comes from a study of cytomegalovirus exposure and HLA in healthy donors. Deletions cut 4 bases from V and 6 bases from J, with 10 bases between. The CDR3 runs 12 residues. The germline V gene encodes CDR1 SGHRS and CDR2 YFSETQ. The PCR contained 60 Vbeta and 13 Jbeta primers. This table comes from immunoSEQ multiplex PCR, and its TCRdb copy is limited to in-frame clones, with some not included. This table holds approximately 140,000 clones, 82% found once. The source material was PBMCs. The sequence came from a male donor in good health and CMV-seronegative. J is TRBJ1-2 and V is TRBV5-1; D call uncertain. The CDR3 DNA reads as TGCGCCAGCAGCCCTGACACGGATGGCTACACCTTC. Its protein is CASSPDTDGYTF.